What follows are 21 T cell receptor beta chains derived from one specimen sequenced in a study of blood T cell repertoires in COVID-19. Sequencing was performed with immunoSEQ multiplex PCR; in TCRdb, only in-frame clones are kept and a portion is missing. The sample carries under 250,000 clones, 65% to 90% recorded once. Sequenced input: PBMCs or T cells enriched from blood (not recorded which). The source of these receptors is a woman in her forties or fifties with acute COVID-19.

The rearrangement uses TRBV4-3 and TRBJ2-1; 9 positions match TRBD2. This CDR3 has 17 amino acids. Germline V gene lookup returns CDR1 LGHNA and CDR2 YSLEER. V gave up 0 bases and J gave up 4 bases; unmatched junction bases: 7. As DNA, the CDR3 is TGCGCCAGCAGCCAAGATTTTAGCGGGGGAGCGTACAATGAGCAGTTCTTC. Translating it yields CASSQDFSGGAYNEQFF.

The V call is TRBV27, the J call TRBJ2-3, with D possibly being TRBD2 (7 bases). The CDR3 is 14 residues long. The ends were cut back, 10 bases at V and 0 bases at J, with 14 bases in the middle. Germline values: CDR1 MNHEY, CDR2 SMNVEV (reference sequence). CDR3 DNA: TGTGCCACCCGGGGGGCGGGGAGCACAGATACGCAGTATTTT. Its translation: CATRGAGSTDTQYF.

CDR3 DNA sequence: TGTGCCAGCAGCCCGGACAGGGGAGGATGGCAGCCCCAGCATTTT. Translating it yields CASSPDRGGWQPQHF. This sequence joins TRBV6-5 and TRBJ1-5; 9 bases map to TRBD1. CDR3 length: 15 residues. Germline V CDR1 and CDR2: MNHEY, SVGAGI. V was clipped by 6 bases and J by 7 bases; unmatched bases: 10.

The chain is built from TRBV14 and TRBJ2-1; a weak D match, TRBD2 (7 bases). Deletions cut 3 bases from V and 2 bases from J, with 20 bases between. The CDR3 consists of 18 residues. Germline V gene lookup returns CDR1 SGHDN and CDR2 FVKESK. CDR3 bases: TGTGCCAGCAGCCAGGGGGGGGGCGTCATCTATCCCTACAATGAGCAGTTCTTC. It codes for CASSQGGGVIYPYNEQFF.

CDR3 residues: CASSLDRGSEAFF. In nucleotides, the CDR3 is TGTGCCAGTAGTTTGGACAGGGGATCTGAAGCTTTCTTT. This chain joins TRBV19 and TRBJ1-1; 9 bases are shared with TRBD1. Germline V CDR1 and CDR2: LNHDA, SQIVND (reference sequence). V trimming: 5 bases; J trimming: 6 bases; junction bases outside the gene matches: 4. The CDR3 totals 13 residues.

The chain joins TRBV19 to TRBJ1-2; D gene uncertain. Between the trimmed V and J ends, which lost 4 bases and 2 bases, there was a span of 8 bases. Germline V gene lookup returns CDR1 LNHDA and CDR2 SQIVND (reference sequence). CDR3 length equals 13 residues. CDR3 sequence (DNA): TGTGCCAGTAGTAACTCCGGGAACTATGGCTACACCTTC. It codes for CASSNSGNYGYTF.

This clone was seen a single time. This chain joins TRBV11-1 and TRBJ2-7, with D unresolved. CDR1 is SGHAT, CDR2 FQDESV, per germline (reference sequence). The length of the CDR3 is 12 residues. V shed 4 bases and J shed 2 bases, with 6 bases lying between them. This chain's CDR3 is CASSSSAYEQYF. The CDR3 DNA follows: TGTGCCAGCAGCTCGTCAGCCTACGAGCAGTACTTC.

V gene TRBV25-1 combines with J gene TRBJ2-5; 7 bases fit TRBD1. This CDR3 is 14 amino acids long. The germline CDR1 and CDR2 sequences are MGHDK and SYGVNS. Unmatched junction bases numbered 0, after V lost 1 base and J lost 1 base. The DNA of the CDR3 is TGTGCCAGCAGTGAATGGACAGGCCAAGAGACCCAGTACTTC. Encoded protein: CASSEWTGQETQYF.

The chain combines TRBV7-6 with TRBJ2-7; 9 bases are a match to TRBD1. The CDR3 runs 14 residues. Unmatched junction bases numbered 4, after V lost 4 bases and J lost 3 bases. CDR1 is SGHVS, CDR2 FNYEAQ, per germline. The CDR3: CASSYRDRDYEQYF. In nucleotides, the CDR3 is TGTGCCAGCAGCTACCGGGACAGGGACTACGAGCAGTACTTC.

The V call is TRBV12-3 or TRBV12-4, the J call TRBJ1-5; D is unclear. V was cut by 1 base and J by 5 bases, with 6 bases left in between. This CDR3 has 13 amino acids. DNA for the CDR3: TGTGCCAGCAGTTTAGATAGATATCAGCCCCAGCATTTT. Amino acid sequence: CASSLDRYQPQHF.

This clone was seen only a few times. Within the sample, other DNA sequences also encode this same CDR3. This chain uses TRBV19 with TRBJ1-1, with D possibly being TRBD1 (5 bases). The CDR3 spans 12 residues. Per the germline V gene, CDR1 is LNHDA and CDR2 is SQIVND (reference sequence). V shed 5 bases and J shed 5 bases, with 9 bases lying between them. CDR3 in amino acids: CASSYGGTEAFF. CDR3 bases: TGTGCCAGTAGTTACGGGGGAACTGAAGCTTTCTTT. Full variable domain (rest looked up from reference TRBV19 and TRBJ1-1): DGGITQSPKYLFRKEGQNVTLSCEQNLNHDAMYWYRQDPGQGLRLIYYSQIVNDFQKGDIAEGYSVSREKKESFPLTVTSAQKNPTAFYLCASSYGGTEAFFGQGTRLTVV.

This clone was recorded a few times. The gene calls are TRBV19 and TRBJ2-6; D is unresolved. The CDR3 contains 15 residues. Trimming shortened V by 0 bases and J by 2 bases, and 5 bases separated the two germline ends. Germline V gene data show CDR1 as LNHDA and CDR2 as SQIVND (reference sequence). The CDR3 DNA is TGTGCCAGTAGTATAGACAGTCCTGGGGCCAACGTCCTGACTTTC. This gives the protein CASSIDSPGANVLTF.

V is TRBV7-3 and J is TRBJ1-2, with 9 positions matching TRBD1. The CDR3 loop spans 15 amino acids. V was pared by 2 bases and J by 3 bases, with 4 bases of the junction left unmatched. CDR1 is SGHTA, CDR2 FQGTGA, per germline. As DNA, the CDR3 is TGTGCCAGCAGCTTAGGGACAGGGTGGGACTATGGCTACACCTTC. This gives the protein CASSLGTGWDYGYTF.

V gene TRBV12-3 or TRBV12-4 combines with J gene TRBJ2-7; tentatively, D is TRBD2 (6 bases). The germline V and J ends were trimmed by 6 bases and 5 bases, with 14 bases remaining between them. CDR3 size: 13 residues. CDR3 DNA: TGTGCCAGCAGCCCTGAGGAGGGAGACGAGCAGTACTTC. Protein sequence: CASSPEEGDEQYF.

For the CDR3, the DNA is TGCGCCAGCAGCGAAAAGGGGAGGGTTTACGAGCAGTACTTC. Amino acid sequence: CASSEKGRVYEQYF. The rearrangement uses TRBV5-1 and TRBJ2-7; 7 bases line up with TRBD2. With V trimmed by 4 bases and J by 4 bases, 8 bases remained unmatched. Germline CDR1 SGHRS, CDR2 YFSETQ. CDR3 length: 14 amino acids.

This CDR3 reads CAWSSGAVNPQAFF. The CDR3 DNA reads as TGTGCCTGGAGTAGCGGGGCCGTAAACCCCCAAGCTTTCTTT. The gene calls are TRBV30 and TRBJ1-1; the D gene is possibly TRBD1 (5 bases). Germline assignment: CDR1 GTSNPN and CDR2 SVGIG (reference sequence). With 2 bases removed from V and 9 bases from J, the gap between germline ends came to 19 bases. The CDR3 consists of 14 residues.

V usage is TRBV4-3 and J usage is TRBJ1-2; D uncertain. The ends were cut back, 0 bases at V and 8 bases at J, with 13 bases in the middle. CDR1 is LGHNA, CDR2 YSLEER, per germline. The CDR3 extends over 14 amino acids. CDR3 coding DNA: TGCGCCAGCAGCCAAGATGAGAGGGTATACGGCTACACCTTC. This encodes CASSQDERVYGYTF.

The rearrangement links TRBV6-5 to TRBJ2-7; perhaps TRBD1 as D (5 bases). Germline assignment: CDR1 MNHEY and CDR2 SVGAGI. Trimming took off 6 bases at V and 0 bases at J, with 12 bases between the two ends. The CDR3 extends over 14 amino acids. In DNA form, the CDR3 reads TGTGCCAGCAGCTCCGCAGGGTCCTCCTACGAGCAGTACTTC. Residues: CASSSAGSSYEQYF.

The chain carries TRBV6-6 and TRBJ1-1; no firm D call. This CDR3 is 15 amino acids long. Germline V gives CDR1 MNHNY, CDR2 SVGAGI (reference sequence). Trimming took 2 bases from V and 5 from J, leaving 15 bases between them. The CDR3 is CASSYGETARTEAFF. The CDR3 DNA reads as TGTGCCAGCAGTTACGGGGAGACCGCCCGGACTGAAGCTTTCTTT.

In its sample, this clone was seen many times. The rearrangement links TRBV6-5 to TRBJ1-2; 9 bases fit TRBD1. CDR3 size: 15 residues. V lost 6 bases and J lost 1; bases outside the gene matches: 6. Looked up from germline, CDR1 is MNHEY and CDR2 is SVGAGI. CDR3 loop: CASRETGGFNYGYTF. The CDR3 region has the DNA TGTGCCAGCAGGGAGACAGGGGGTTTTAACTATGGCTACACCTTC.

The chain combines TRBV5-1 with TRBJ1-1; no firm D call. The CDR3 contains 15 residues. Trimming took 0 bases from V and 1 from J, leaving 10 bases between them. Germline V gene sequence: CDR1 SGHRS, CDR2 YFSETQ. CDR3 loop: CASSLAPGQNTEAFF. As DNA, the CDR3 is TGCGCCAGCAGCTTGGCCCCAGGCCAGAACACTGAAGCTTTCTTT. Full variable domain (remainder filled in from reference TRBV5-1 and TRBJ1-1): KAGVTQTPRYLIKTRGQQVTLSCSPISGHRSVSWYQQTPGQGLQFLFEYFSETQRNKGNFPGRFSGRQFSNSRSEMNVSTLELGDSALYLCASSLAPGQNTEAFFGQGTRLTVV.